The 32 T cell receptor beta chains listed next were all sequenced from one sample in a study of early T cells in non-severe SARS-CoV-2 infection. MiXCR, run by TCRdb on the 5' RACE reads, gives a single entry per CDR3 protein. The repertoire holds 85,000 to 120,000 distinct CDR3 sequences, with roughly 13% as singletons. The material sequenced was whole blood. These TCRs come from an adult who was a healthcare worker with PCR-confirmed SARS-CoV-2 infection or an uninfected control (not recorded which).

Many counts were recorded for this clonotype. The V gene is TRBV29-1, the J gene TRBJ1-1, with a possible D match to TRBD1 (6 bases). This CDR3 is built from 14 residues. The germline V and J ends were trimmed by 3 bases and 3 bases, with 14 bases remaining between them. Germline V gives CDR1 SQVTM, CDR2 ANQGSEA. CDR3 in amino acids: CSVDGGGMDTEAFF. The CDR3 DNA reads TGCAGCGTTGATGGAGGGGGTATGGACACTGAAGCTTTCTTT.

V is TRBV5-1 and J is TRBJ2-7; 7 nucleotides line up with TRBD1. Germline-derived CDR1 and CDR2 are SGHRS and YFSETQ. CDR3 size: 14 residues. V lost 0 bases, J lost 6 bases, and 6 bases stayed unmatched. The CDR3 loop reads CASSLDPGGSEQYF. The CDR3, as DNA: TGCGCCAGCAGCTTGGATCCAGGGGGATCCGAGCAGTACTTC.

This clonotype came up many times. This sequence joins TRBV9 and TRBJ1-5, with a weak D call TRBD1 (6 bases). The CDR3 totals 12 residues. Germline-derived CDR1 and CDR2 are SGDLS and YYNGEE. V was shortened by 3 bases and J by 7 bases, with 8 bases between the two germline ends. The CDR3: CASSDGGQPQHF. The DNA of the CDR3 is TGTGCCAGCAGCGATGGGGGCCAGCCCCAGCATTTT.

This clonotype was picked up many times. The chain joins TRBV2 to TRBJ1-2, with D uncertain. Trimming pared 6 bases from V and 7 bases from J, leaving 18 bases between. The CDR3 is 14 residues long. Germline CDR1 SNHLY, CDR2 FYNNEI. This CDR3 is CASREKVRLGGYTF. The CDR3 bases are TGTGCCAGCAGGGAGAAGGTCCGGTTAGGTGGCTACACCTTC.

The CDR3 region has the DNA TGTGCCAGCACCCGAGGCGAGCGGGATTACGAGCAGTACTTC. Translation: CASTRGERDYEQYF. The rearrangement uses TRBV6-9 and TRBJ2-7; 7 bases map to TRBD2. CDR1 and CDR2 from the germline V gene are MNHGY and SVAAGI. The CDR3 is 14 amino acids. Losses at the gene ends were 7 bases for V and 4 bases for J; bases not matched to a gene: 10.

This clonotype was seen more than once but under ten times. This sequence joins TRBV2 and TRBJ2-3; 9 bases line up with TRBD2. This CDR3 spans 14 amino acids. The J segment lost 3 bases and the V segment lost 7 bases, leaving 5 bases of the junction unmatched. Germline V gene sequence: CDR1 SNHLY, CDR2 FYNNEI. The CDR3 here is CASKPGLATDTQYF. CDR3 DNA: TGTGCCAGCAAGCCGGGACTAGCAACAGATACGCAGTATTTT.

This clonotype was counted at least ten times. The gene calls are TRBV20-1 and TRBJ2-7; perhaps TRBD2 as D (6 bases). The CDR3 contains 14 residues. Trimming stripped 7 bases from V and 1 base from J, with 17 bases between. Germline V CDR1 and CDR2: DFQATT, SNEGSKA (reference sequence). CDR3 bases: TGCAGTGTTGTCCAGTTAAGCGGGTCCTACGAGCAGTACTTC. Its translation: CSVVQLSGSYEQYF.

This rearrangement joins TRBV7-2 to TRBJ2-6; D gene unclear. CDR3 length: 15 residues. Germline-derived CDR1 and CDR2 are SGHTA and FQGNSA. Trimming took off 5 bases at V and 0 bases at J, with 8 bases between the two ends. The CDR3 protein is CASSRRASGANVLTF. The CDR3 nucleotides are TGTGCCAGCAGCCGCCGGGCCTCTGGGGCCAACGTCCTGACTTTC.

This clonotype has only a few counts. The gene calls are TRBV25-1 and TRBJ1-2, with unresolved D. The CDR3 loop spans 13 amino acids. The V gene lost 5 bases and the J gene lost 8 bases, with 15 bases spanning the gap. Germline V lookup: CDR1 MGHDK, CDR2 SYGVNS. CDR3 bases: TGTGCCAGCAGTTGGGGAAACAATGGAGGCTACACCTTC. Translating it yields CASSWGNNGGYTF.

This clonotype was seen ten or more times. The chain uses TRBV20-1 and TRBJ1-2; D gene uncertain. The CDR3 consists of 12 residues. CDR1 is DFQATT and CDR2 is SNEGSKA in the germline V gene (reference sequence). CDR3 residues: CSVETVNYGYTF. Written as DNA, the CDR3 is TGCAGCGTCGAGACCGTGAACTATGGCTACACCTTC.

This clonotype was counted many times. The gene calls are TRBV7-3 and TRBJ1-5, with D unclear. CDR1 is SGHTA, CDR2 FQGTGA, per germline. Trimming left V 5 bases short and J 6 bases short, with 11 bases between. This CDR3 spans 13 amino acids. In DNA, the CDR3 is TGTGCCAGCAGCAAAGTCAACGGTCAGCCCCAGCATTTT. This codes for CASSKVNGQPQHF.

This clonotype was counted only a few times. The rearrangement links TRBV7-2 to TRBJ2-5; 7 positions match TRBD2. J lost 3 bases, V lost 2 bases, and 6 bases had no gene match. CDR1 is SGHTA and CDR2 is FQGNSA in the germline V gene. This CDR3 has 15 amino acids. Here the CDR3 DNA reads TGTGCCAGCAGCTTATCCCTCGGGGGGAAAGAGACCCAGTACTTC. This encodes CASSLSLGGKETQYF.

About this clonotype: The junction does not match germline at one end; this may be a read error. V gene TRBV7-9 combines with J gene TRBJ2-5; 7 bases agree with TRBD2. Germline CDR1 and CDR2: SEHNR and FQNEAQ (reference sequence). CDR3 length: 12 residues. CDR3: CASSIAGETQYF. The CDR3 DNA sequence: TGTGCCAGCAGCATAGCGGGAGAGACCCAGTACTTC.

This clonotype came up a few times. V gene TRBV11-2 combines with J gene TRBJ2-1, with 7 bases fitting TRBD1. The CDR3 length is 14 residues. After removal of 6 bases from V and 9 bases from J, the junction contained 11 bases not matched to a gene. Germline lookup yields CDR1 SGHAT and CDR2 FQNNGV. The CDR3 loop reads CASRHAGGRGEQFF. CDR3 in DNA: TGTGCCAGCAGACATGCAGGGGGAAGGGGTGAGCAGTTCTTC.

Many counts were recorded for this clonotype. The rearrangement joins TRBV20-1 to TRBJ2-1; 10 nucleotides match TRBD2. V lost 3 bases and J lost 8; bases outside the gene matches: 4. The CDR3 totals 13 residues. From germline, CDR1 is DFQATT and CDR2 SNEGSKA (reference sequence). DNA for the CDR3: TGCAGTGCTAGGGGGACTAGCGAGCATGAGCAGTTCTTC. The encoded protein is CSARGTSEHEQFF.

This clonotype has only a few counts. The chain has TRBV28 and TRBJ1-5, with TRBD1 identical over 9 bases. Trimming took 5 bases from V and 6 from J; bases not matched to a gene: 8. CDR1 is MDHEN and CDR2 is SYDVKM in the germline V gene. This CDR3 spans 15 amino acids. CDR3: CASSASGTGLQPQHF. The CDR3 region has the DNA TGTGCCAGCAGTGCCTCCGGGACAGGGCTTCAGCCCCAGCATTTT.

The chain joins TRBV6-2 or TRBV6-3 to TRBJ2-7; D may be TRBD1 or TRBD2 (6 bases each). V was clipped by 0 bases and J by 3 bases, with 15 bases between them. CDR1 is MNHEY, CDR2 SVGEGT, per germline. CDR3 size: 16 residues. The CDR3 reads CASSYSISGANYEQYF. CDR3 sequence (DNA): TGTGCCAGCAGTTACTCGATATCGGGGGCGAACTACGAGCAGTACTTC.

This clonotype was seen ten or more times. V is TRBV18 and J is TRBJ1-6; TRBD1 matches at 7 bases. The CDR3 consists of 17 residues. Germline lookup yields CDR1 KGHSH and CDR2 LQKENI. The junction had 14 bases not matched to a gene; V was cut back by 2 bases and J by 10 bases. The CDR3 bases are TGTGCCAGCTCACCAGATCGGCCAGGTGTAGGGGGCTCACCCCTCCACTTT. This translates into CASSPDRPGVGGSPLHF.

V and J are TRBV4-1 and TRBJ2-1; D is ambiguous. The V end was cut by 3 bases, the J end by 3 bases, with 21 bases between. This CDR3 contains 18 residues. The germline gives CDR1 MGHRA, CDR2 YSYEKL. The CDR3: CASSQSQPPRPLYNEQFF. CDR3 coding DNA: TGCGCCAGCAGCCAGAGCCAGCCCCCGCGACCGCTCTACAATGAGCAGTTCTTC.

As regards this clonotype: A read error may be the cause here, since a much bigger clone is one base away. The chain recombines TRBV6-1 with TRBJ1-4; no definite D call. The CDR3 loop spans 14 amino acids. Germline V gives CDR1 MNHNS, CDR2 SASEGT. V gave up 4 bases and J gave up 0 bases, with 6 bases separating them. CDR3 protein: CASSARATNEKLFF. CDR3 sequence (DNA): TGTGCCAGCAGTGCCCGGGCAACTAATGAAAAACTGTTTTTT.

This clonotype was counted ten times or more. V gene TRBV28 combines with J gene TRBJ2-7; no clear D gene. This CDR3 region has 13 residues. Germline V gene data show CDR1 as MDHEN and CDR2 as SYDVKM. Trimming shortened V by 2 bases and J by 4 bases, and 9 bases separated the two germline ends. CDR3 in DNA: TGTGCCAGCAGTTTACAGGCAAATTACGAGCAGTACTTC. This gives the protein CASSLQANYEQYF.

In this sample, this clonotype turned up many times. The CDR3 loop reads CASSQEATSGLTYEQYF. The CDR3, as DNA: TGCGCCAGCAGCCAAGAGGCGACTAGCGGTCTAACCTACGAGCAGTACTTC. The chain is built from TRBV4-1 and TRBJ2-7; 9 bases fit TRBD2. Germline CDR1 reads MGHRA; CDR2 reads YSYEKL. Trimming cost V 0 bases and J 2 bases; bases outside gene matches: 8. The length of the CDR3 is 17 residues.

CDR3 nucleotides: TGCGCCAGCAGCCAAGGATGGGCACCTACAGATACGCAGTATTTT. Its translation: CASSQGWAPTDTQYF. The V call is TRBV4-1, the J call TRBJ2-3; D remains ambiguous. Trimming pared 1 base from V and 3 bases from J, leaving 11 bases between. Germline values: CDR1 MGHRA, CDR2 YSYEKL. The CDR3 has 15 residues.

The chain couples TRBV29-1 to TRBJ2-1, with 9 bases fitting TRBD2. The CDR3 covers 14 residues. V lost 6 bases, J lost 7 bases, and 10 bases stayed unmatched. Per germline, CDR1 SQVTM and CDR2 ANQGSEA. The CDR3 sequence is CSVETGLARNEQFF. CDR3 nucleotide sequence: TGCAGCGTCGAGACCGGACTAGCGCGAAATGAGCAGTTCTTC.

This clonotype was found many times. CDR3 protein: CSARDVVHEQFF. CDR3 in DNA: TGCAGTGCTAGAGATGTCGTGCATGAGCAGTTCTTC. The J gene is TRBJ2-1, the V gene TRBV20-1, with unresolved D. From germline, CDR1 is DFQATT and CDR2 SNEGSKA (reference sequence). V was trimmed by 0 bases and J by 8 bases, leaving 8 bases between them. This CDR3 has 12 residues.

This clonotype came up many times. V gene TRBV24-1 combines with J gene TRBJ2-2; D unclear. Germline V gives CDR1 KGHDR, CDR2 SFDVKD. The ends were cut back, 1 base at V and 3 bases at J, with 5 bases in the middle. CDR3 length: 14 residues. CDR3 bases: TGTGCCACCAGTGATTTTCGGGACACCGGGGAGCTGTTTTTT. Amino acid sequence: CATSDFRDTGELFF.

CDR3 residues: CASSPGDRTTYEQYF. The CDR3 bases are TGTGCCAGCAGTCCAGGGGACAGAACGACCTACGAGCAGTACTTC. This rearrangement joins TRBV6-5 to TRBJ2-7; TRBD1 agrees at 7 bases. Germline CDR1 reads MNHEY; CDR2 reads SVGAGI. The CDR3 has 15 amino acids. The ends lost 5 bases at V and 2 bases at J; junction bases unmatched: 9.

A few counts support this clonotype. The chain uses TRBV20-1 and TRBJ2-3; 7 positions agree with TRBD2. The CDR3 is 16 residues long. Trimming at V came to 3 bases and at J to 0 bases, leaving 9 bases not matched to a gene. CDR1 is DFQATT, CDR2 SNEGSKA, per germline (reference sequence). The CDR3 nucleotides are TGCAGTGCTAGTTCGCGGCCTAGCGGAAGCACAGATACGCAGTATTTT. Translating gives CSASSRPSGSTDTQYF.

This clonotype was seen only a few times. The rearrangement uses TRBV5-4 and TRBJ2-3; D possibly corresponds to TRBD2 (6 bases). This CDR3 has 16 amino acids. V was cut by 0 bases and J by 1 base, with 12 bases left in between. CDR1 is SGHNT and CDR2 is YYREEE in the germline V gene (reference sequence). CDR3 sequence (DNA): TGTGCCAGCAGCTTGGACCCAGCGGGCGGCACAGATACGCAGTATTTT. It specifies CASSLDPAGGTDTQYF.

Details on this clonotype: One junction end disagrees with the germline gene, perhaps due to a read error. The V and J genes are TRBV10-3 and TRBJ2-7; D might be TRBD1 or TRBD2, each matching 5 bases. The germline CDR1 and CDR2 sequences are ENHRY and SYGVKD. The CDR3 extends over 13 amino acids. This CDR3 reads CAISESTDYERYF. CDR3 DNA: TGTGCCATCAGTGAGTCGACAGACTACGAGCGGTACTTC.

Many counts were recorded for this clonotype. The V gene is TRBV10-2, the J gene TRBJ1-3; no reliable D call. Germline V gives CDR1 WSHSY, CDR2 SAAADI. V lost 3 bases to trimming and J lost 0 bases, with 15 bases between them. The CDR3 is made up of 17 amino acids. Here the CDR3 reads CASSDELSWISGNTIYF. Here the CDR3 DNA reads TGCGCCAGCAGTGATGAATTAAGTTGGATCTCTGGAAACACCATATATTTT.

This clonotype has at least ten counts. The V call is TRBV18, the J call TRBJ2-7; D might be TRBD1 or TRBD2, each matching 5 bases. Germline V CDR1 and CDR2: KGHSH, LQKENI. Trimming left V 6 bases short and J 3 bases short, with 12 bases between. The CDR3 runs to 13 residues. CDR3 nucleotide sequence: TGTGCCAGCTCTCGGGACGGCTTCTACGAGCAGTACTTC. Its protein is CASSRDGFYEQYF.